The 2 T cell receptor beta chains in this list originate from one sample, sequenced in a study of blood T cell repertoires in COVID-19. Only in-frame clones appear in the TCRdb table, and some are missing; sequencing was by immunoSEQ multiplex PCR. Here the sample spans around 320,000 clones, around 90% being singletons. Material: PBMCs or T cells enriched from blood (not recorded which). These receptors were taken from a woman between 18 and 29 years old with acute COVID-19.

The rearrangement joins TRBV28 to TRBJ1-2; TRBD1 aligns across 7 bases. The J segment lost 14 bases and the V segment lost 6 bases, leaving 18 bases of the junction unmatched. The CDR3 length is 14 residues. Germline lookup yields CDR1 MDHEN and CDR2 SYDVKM. CDR3 coding DNA: TGTGCCAGCAGCCCCGGGAAGGGGGCCCTTCTCTGGACCTTC. Its translation is CASSPGKGALLWTF.

CDR3 DNA: TGCGCCAGCAGCGAAACCGGGACTAGCGGGAATGAGCAGTTCTTC. Translation: CASSETGTSGNEQFF. The gene calls are TRBV5-1 and TRBJ2-1; 12 nucleotides line up with TRBD2. Germline V gives CDR1 SGHRS, CDR2 YFSETQ. The V segment lost 4 bases and the J segment 7 bases; nucleotides outside the gene matches: 6. This CDR3 comprises 15 residues.